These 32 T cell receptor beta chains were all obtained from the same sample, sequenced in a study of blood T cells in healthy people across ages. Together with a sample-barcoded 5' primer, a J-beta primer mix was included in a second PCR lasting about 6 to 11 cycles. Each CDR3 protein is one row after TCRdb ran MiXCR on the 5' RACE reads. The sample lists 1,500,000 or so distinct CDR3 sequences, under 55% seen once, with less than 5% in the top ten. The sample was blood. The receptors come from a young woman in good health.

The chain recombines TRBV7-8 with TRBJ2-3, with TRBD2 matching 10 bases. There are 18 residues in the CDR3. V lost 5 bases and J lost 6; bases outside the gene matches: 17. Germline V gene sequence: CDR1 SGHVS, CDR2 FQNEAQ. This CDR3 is CASSNPRTSGTASDTQYF. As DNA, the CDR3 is TGTGCCAGCAGCAACCCGCGGACTAGCGGAACTGCCTCGGATACGCAGTATTTT.

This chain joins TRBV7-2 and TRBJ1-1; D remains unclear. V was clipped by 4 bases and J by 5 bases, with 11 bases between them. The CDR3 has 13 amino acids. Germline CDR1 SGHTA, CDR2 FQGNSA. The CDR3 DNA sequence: TGTGCCAGCAGCTCGTGGGTGGAAACTGAAGCTTTCTTT. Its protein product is CASSSWVETEAFF.

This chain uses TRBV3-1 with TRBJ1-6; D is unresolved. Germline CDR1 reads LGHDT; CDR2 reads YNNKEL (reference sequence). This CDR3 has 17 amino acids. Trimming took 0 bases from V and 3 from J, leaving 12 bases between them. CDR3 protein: CASSQDWAGHYNSPLHF. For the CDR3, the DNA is TGTGCCAGCAGCCAAGATTGGGCAGGCCACTATAATTCACCCCTCCACTTT.

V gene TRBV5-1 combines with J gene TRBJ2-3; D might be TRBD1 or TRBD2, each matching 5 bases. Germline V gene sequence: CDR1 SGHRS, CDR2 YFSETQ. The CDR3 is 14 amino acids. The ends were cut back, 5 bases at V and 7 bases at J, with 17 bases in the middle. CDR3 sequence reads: CASSRDPPNYTQYF. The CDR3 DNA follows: TGCGCCAGCAGTCGGGACCCCCCTAACTATACGCAGTATTTT.

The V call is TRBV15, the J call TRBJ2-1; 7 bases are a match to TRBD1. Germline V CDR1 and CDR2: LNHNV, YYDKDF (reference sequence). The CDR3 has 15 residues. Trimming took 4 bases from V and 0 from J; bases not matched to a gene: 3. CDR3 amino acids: CATSTDRISYNEQFF. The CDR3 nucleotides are TGTGCCACCAGCACGGACAGGATCTCCTACAATGAGCAGTTCTTC.

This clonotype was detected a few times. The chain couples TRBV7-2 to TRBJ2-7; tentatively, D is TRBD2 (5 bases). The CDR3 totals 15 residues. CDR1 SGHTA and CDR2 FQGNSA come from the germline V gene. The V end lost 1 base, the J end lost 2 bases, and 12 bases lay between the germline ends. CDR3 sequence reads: CASSLGREKTYEQYF. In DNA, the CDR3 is TGTGCCAGCAGCTTAGGAAGGGAGAAAACCTACGAGCAGTACTTC.

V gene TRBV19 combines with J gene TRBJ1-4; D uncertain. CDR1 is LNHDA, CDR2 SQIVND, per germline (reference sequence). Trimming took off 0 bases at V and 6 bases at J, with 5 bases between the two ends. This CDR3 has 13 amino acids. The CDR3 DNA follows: TGTGCCAGTAGTATAGATCCGGATGAAAAACTGTTTTTT. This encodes CASSIDPDEKLFF.

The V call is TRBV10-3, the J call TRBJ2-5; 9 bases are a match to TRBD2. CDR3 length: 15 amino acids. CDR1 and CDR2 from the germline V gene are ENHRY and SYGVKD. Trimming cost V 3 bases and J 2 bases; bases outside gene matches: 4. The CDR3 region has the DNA TGTGCCATCAGTGAAGGAGCGGGGGGACAAGAGACCCAGTACTTC. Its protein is CAISEGAGGQETQYF.

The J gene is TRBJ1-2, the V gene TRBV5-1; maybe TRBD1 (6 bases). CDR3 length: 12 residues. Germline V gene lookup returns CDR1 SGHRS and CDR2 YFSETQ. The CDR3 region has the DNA TGCGCTTCCGCCGGGGGCGCCTATGGCTACACCTTC. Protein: CASAGGAYGYTF.

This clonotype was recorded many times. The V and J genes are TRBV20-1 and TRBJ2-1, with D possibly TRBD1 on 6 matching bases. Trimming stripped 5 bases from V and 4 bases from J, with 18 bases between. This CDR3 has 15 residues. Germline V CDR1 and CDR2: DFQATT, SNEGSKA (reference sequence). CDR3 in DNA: TGCAGTGCTCTTCGCCGACAGGAACATTACAATGAGCAGTTCTTC. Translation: CSALRRQEHYNEQFF.

For the CDR3, the DNA is TGTGCCAGCTCACCGACAGAACTCAATCAGCCCCAGCATTTT. This translates into CASSPTELNQPQHF. The chain carries TRBV18 and TRBJ1-5; a weak D match, TRBD1 (5 bases). The CDR3 loop spans 14 amino acids. Deletions cut 3 bases from V and 3 bases from J, with 9 bases between. Germline V CDR1 and CDR2: KGHSH, LQKENI.

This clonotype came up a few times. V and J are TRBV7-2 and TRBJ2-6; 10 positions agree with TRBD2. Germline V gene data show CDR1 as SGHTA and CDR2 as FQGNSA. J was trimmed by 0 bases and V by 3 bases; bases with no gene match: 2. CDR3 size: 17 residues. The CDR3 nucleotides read TGTGCCAGCAGCTTTACTAGCGGGATCTCTGGGGCCAACGTCCTGACTTTC. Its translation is CASSFTSGISGANVLTF.

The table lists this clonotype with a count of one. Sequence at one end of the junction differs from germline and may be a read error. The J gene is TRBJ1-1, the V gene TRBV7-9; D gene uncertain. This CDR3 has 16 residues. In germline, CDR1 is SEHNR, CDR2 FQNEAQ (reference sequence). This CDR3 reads CAGSLALAGTYTEAFF. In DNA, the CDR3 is TGTGCCGGCAGCTTAGCACTCGCAGGTACCTACACTGAAGCTTTCTTT.

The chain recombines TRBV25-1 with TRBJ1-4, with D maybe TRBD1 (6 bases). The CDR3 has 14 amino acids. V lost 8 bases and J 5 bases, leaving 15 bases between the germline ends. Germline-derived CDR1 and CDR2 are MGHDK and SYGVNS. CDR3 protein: CASDSTGRNEKLFF. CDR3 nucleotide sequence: TGTGCCAGCGACTCGACAGGTCGAAATGAAAAACTGTTTTTT.

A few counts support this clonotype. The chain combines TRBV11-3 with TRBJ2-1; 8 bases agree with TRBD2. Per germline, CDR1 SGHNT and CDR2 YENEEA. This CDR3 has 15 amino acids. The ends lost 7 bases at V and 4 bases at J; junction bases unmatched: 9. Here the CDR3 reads CASTHPSGGYNEQFF. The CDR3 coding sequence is TGTGCCAGCACCCACCCGTCGGGAGGGTACAATGAGCAGTTCTTC.

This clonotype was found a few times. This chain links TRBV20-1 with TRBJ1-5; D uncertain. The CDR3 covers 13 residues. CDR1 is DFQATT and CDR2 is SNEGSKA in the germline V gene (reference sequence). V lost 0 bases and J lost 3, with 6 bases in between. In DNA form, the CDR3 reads TGCAGTGCTAGAGATGCCTCCAATCAGCCCCAGCATTTT. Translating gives CSARDASNQPQHF.

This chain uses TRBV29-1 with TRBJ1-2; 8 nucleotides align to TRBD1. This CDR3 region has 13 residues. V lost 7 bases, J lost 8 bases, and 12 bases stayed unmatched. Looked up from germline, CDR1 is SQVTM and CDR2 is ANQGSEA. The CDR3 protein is CSDARQGLGGYTF. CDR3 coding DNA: TGCAGCGACGCGAGACAGGGGTTAGGCGGCTACACCTTC.

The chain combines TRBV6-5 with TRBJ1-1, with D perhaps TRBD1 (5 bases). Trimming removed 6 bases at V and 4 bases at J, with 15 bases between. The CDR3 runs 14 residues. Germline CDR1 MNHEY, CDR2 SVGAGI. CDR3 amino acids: CASSHTRGGTEAFF. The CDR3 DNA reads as TGTGCCAGCAGCCATACTCGGGGCGGCACTGAAGCTTTCTTT.

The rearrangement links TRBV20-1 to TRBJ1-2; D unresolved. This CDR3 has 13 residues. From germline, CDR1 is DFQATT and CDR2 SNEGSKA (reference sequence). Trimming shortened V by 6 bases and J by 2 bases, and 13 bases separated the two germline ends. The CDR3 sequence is CSAPLMTNYGYTF. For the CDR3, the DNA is TGCAGTGCCCCACTCATGACAAACTATGGCTACACCTTC.

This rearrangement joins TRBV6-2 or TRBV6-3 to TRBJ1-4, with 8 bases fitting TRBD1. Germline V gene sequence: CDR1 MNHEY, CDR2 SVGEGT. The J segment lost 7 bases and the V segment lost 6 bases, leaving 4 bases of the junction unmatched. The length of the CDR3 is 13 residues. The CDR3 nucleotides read TGTGCCAGCAGACCAGGGGGCTCTGAAAAACTGTTTTTT. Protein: CASRPGGSEKLFF.

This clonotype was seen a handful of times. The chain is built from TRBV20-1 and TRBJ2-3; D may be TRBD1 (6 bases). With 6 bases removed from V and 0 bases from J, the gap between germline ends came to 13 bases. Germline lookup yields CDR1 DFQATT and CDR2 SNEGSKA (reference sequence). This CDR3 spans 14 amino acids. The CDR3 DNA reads TGCAGTGCCACCAGACAGGCGAGCACAGATACGCAGTATTTT. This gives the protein CSATRQASTDTQYF.

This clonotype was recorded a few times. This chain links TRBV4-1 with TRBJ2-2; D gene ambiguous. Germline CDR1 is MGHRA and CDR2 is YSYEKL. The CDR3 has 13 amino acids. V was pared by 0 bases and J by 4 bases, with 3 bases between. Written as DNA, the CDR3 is TGCGCCAGCAGCCAAGACATCACCGGGGAGCTGTTTTTT. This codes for CASSQDITGELFF.

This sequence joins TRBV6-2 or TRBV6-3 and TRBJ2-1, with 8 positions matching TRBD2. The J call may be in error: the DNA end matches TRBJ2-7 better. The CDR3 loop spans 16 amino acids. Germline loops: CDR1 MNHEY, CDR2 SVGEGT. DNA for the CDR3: TGTGCCAGCAGTTACGGTAGCGGGACCTCCTACAATGAGCAGTACTTC. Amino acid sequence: CASSYGSGTSYNEQYF.

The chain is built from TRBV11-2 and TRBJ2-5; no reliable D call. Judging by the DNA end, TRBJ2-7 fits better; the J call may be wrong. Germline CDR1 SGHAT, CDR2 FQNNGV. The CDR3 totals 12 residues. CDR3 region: CASSPQAYEQYF. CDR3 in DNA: TGTGCCAGCAGCCCTCAGGCGTACGAGCAGTACTTC.

In DNA form, the CDR3 reads TGTGCCAGCAGTCCAGGGGTCGTCCTGGGGACTGAAGCTTTCTTT. The encoded protein is CASSPGVVLGTEAFF. The V call is TRBV27, the J call TRBJ1-1; D perhaps matches TRBD1 (6 bases). Germline loops: CDR1 MNHEY, CDR2 SMNVEV (reference sequence). CDR3 length: 15 residues. The V and J ends lost 5 bases and 5 bases respectively, with 18 bases between them.

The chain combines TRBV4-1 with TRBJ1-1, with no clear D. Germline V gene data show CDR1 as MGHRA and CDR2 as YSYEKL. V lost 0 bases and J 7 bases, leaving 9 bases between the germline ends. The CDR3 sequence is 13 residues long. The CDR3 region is CASSQDSGLEAFF. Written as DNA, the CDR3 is TGCGCCAGCAGCCAAGATTCGGGCCTTGAAGCTTTCTTT.

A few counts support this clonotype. The CDR3 reads CASSVDREIGYTF. For the CDR3, the DNA is TGTGCCAGCAGCGTGGACAGGGAGATCGGCTACACCTTC. This chain links TRBV5-5 with TRBJ1-2, with TRBD1 identical over 8 bases. V shed 4 bases and J 8 bases; nucleotides not matched to a gene: 7. CDR3 size: 13 residues. Per the germline V gene, CDR1 is SGHKS and CDR2 is YYEKEE (reference sequence).

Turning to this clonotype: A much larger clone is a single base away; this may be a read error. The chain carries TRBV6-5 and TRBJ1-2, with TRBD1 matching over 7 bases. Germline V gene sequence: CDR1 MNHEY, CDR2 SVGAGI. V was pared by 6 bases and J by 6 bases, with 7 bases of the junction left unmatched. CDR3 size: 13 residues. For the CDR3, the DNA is TGTGCCAGCAGCGAACAGGGGCACGATGGCTACACCTTC. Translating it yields CASSEQGHDGYTF.

CDR3 bases: TGTGCCAGCAGCCGGAAGGAGGGGGCTCTGAACACTGAAGCTTTCTTT. Its translation is CASSRKEGALNTEAFF. V gene TRBV5-6 combines with J gene TRBJ1-1; 7 nucleotides match TRBD1. This CDR3 contains 16 residues. Germline loops: CDR1 SGHDT, CDR2 YYEEEE. The trim removed 4 bases at V and 0 bases at J, leaving 9 bases unmatched.

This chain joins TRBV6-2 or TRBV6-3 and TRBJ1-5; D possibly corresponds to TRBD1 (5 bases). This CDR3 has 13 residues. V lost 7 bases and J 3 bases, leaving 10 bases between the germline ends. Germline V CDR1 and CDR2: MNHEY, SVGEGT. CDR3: CASIGTFNQPQHF. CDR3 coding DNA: TGTGCCAGCATTGGGACTTTCAATCAGCCCCAGCATTTT.

The CDR3 here is CASSYLGLEKTEAFF. DNA of the CDR3: TGTGCCAGCAGTTACCTGGGACTGGAAAAAACTGAAGCTTTCTTT. The chain employs TRBV6-6 and TRBJ1-1, with D maybe TRBD1 (5 bases). V was cut by 2 bases and J by 5 bases, with 15 bases left in between. Germline loops: CDR1 MNHNY, CDR2 SVGAGI (reference sequence). The CDR3 extends over 15 amino acids.

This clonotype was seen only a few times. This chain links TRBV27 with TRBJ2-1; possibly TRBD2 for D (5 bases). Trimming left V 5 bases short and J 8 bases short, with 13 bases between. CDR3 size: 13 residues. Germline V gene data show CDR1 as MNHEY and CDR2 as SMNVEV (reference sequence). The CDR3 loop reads CASSTLGGHEQFF. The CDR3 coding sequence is TGTGCCAGCAGTACCCTTGGCGGGCATGAGCAGTTCTTC.